Below, one T cell receptor beta chain is given with its context. Its antigen is still unknown. Adult donors, all healthy and HIV-negative, had no recent acute infections or vaccinations. TCRdb keeps only in-frame clones here, not all; method: immunoSEQ multiplex PCR. The table includes approximately 1,500,000 clones, approximately 96% detected once. This record comes from a study of shared clonotypes between healthy human individuals. At the level of the study: Researchers assigned three CD4 naive, three CD4 memory, two CD8 naive and one CD8 memory plate to each donor. The study, taken as a whole, reports: What rarefaction showed was incomplete sorted-subset sequencing despite large depth.

Germline V lookup: CDR1 SGHNT, CDR2 YENEEA. Between the trimmed V and J ends, which lost 1 base and 0 bases, there was a span of 8 bases. CDR3 length: 15 residues. The chain joins TRBV11-3 to TRBJ2-3; D gene ambiguous. Sequenced input: naive CD4+ T cells sorted from blood. Documented subset: CD45RA+ positively selected. The sequence derives from a man aged 25 to 45 in good health. The CDR3 DNA reads as TGTGCCAGCAGCTTAGTTGGGATTAGCACAGATACGCAGTATTTT. Amino acid sequence: CASSLVGISTDTQYF.